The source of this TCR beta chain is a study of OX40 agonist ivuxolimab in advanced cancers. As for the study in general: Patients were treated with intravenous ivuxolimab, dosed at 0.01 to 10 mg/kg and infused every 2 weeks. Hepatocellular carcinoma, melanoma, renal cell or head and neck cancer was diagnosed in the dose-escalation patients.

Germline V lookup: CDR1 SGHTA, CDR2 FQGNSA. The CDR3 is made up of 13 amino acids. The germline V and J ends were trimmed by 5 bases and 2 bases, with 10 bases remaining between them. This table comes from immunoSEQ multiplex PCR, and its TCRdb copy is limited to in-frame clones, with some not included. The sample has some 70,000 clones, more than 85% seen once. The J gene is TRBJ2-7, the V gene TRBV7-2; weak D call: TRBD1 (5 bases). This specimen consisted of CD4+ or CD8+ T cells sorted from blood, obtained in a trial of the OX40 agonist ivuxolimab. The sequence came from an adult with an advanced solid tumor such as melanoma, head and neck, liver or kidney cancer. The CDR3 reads CASSHGHTYEQYF. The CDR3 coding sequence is TGTGCCAGCAGCCATGGACATACCTACGAGCAGTACTTC. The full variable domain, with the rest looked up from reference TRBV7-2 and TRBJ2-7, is GAGVSQSPSNKVTEKGKDVELRCDPISGHTALYWYRQSLGQGLEFLIYFQGNSAPDKSGLPSDRFSAERTGGSVSTLTIQRTQQEDSAVYLCASSHGHTYEQYFGPGTRLTVT.